The 12 T cell receptor beta chains given below trace back to one sample, sequenced in a study. TCRdb redid the calling of the 5' RACE reads with MiXCR, one entry per CDR3 protein. The profile shows roughly 57,000 distinct CDR3 sequences, less than 25% of them singletons. Treg sorting used a CD4+CD25+CD127-/low gate. The sequenced sample consisted of tumor-infiltrating Tregs sorted from the breast tumor. Source of these receptors: a female donor with breast cancer.

With respect to this clonotype: A much larger clone sits a single nucleotide away, making a read error possible. The chain links TRBV29-1 to TRBJ2-7; D remains unclear. This CDR3 contains 11 residues. Germline CDR1 SQVTM, CDR2 ANQGSEA. Trimming took 6 bases from V and 0 from J, leaving 6 bases between them. CDR3 region: CSVKVSYEQYF. CDR3 sequence (DNA): TGCAGCGTGAAGGTCTCCTACGAGCAGTACTTC.

As concerns this clonotype: The conserved final phenylalanine or tryptophan is absent from the CDR3, which likely points to a read error. This chain joins TRBV6-1 and TRBJ1-2, with D uncertain. Trimming stripped 4 bases from V and 0 bases from J, with 9 bases between. This CDR3 is 14 amino acids long. The germline gives CDR1 MNHNS, CDR2 SASEGT. CDR3 sequence reads: CASSVRRSNYGYTS. The CDR3 DNA reads TGTGCCAGCAGTGTCAGACGATCTAACTATGGCTACACCTCC.

The table lists this clonotype with a few counts. The CDR3 carries no conserved terminal phenylalanine or tryptophan, so it likely arises from a read error. This chain connects TRBV12-3 or TRBV12-4 to TRBJ2-7; a weak D match, TRBD2 (6 bases). Between the trimmed V and J ends, which lost 4 bases and 2 bases, there was a span of 15 bases. CDR3 length: 15 residues. CDR3 loop: CASSSAGGGTYEQYL. CDR3 coding DNA: TGTGCCAGCAGTTCTGCGGGTGGCGGGACCTACGAGCAGTACCTC.

This clonotype has ten or more counts. The V gene is TRBV4-2, the J gene TRBJ1-1; D is uncertain. The CDR3 extends over 15 amino acids. With 0 bases removed from V and 2 bases from J, the gap between germline ends came to 10 bases. CDR1 LGHNA and CDR2 YNFKEQ come from the germline V gene. The CDR3 reads CASSQDVPLNTEAFF. CDR3 DNA: TGTGCCAGCAGCCAAGATGTCCCCCTCAACACTGAAGCTTTCTTT.

This clonotype came up once. The chain recombines TRBV6-6 with TRBJ2-1, with 8 bases identical to TRBD2. V dropped 5 bases and J dropped 8; count of bases not matched to a gene: 5. The CDR3 runs 13 residues. Germline lookup yields CDR1 MNHNY and CDR2 SVGAGI (reference sequence). This CDR3 reads CASSGTRRDEQFF. DNA for the CDR3: TGTGCCAGCAGTGGGACTAGGAGGGATGAGCAGTTCTTC.

This clonotype was observed at least ten times. The chain employs TRBV10-3 and TRBJ1-1; D uncertain. CDR1 ENHRY and CDR2 SYGVKD come from the germline V gene. The CDR3 spans 13 residues. V was trimmed by 8 bases and J by 1 base, leaving 11 bases between them. The DNA of the CDR3 is TGTGCCATCGGGGAAGAGGGGAACACTGAAGCTTTCTTT. Encoded protein: CAIGEEGNTEAFF.

This chain uses TRBV5-1 with TRBJ2-1, with D perhaps TRBD2 (5 bases). The V gene lost 4 bases and the J gene lost 6 bases, with 17 bases spanning the gap. The germline gives CDR1 SGHRS, CDR2 YFSETQ. This CDR3 region has 15 residues. The CDR3 spells CASSRRGIGLNEQFF. The CDR3 DNA reads TGCGCCAGCAGCCGACGGGGAATAGGGCTCAATGAGCAGTTCTTC.

The genes are TRBV30 and TRBJ1-5, with TRBD1 as a possible D gene (6 bases). CDR1 is GTSNPN, CDR2 SVGIG, per germline (reference sequence). Trimming removed 2 bases from V and 9 bases from J, with 11 bases in between. This CDR3 is 12 amino acids long. DNA for the CDR3: TGTGCCTGGAGTCGTACGACAGGGCCCCAGCATTTT. Protein sequence: CAWSRTTGPQHF.

On this clonotype: A much more abundant neighbour one base away suggests this may be a read error. The final CDR3 position lacks the conserved phenylalanine or tryptophan, pointing to a likely read error. This chain uses TRBV7-6 with TRBJ1-2; 8 bases line up with TRBD1. The CDR3 length is 15 residues. From germline, CDR1 is SGHVS and CDR2 FNYEAQ. J was trimmed by 6 bases and V by 5 bases; bases with no gene match: 11. The CDR3 DNA reads as TGTGCCAGCAGCCGCCGACAGGGGACAGCGGATGGCTACACCCTC. It translates to CASSRRQGTADGYTL.

In its sample, this clonotype was seen many times. The rearrangement joins TRBV5-1 to TRBJ1-2; perhaps TRBD1 as D (6 bases). The CDR3 length is 13 residues. The V gene lost 6 bases and the J gene lost 3 bases, with 12 bases spanning the gap. Germline loops: CDR1 SGHRS, CDR2 YFSETQ. The chain's CDR3 is CASNPGADYGYTF. CDR3 nucleotides: TGCGCCAGCAATCCGGGGGCGGACTATGGCTACACCTTC.

This clonotype was found many times. The V and J genes are TRBV7-2 and TRBJ2-1, with D perhaps TRBD2 (6 bases). There are 15 residues in the CDR3. V gave up 5 bases and J gave up 0 bases, with 11 bases separating them. Germline V gene lookup returns CDR1 SGHTA and CDR2 FQGNSA. This CDR3 reads CASSGAGLSYNEQFF. The CDR3 DNA reads TGTGCCAGCAGCGGAGCGGGTCTCTCCTACAATGAGCAGTTCTTC. Filled out from reference TRBV7-2 and TRBJ2-1, the complete variable domain reads GAGVSQSPSNKVTEKGKDVELRCDPISGHTALYWYRQSLGQGLEFLIYFQGNSAPDKSGLPSDRFSAERTGGSVSTLTIQRTQQEDSAVYLCASSGAGLSYNEQFFGPGTRLTVL.

Worth noting for this clonotype: Its ends do not fully match the called genes, so a read error is possible. The gene calls are TRBV3-1 and TRBJ2-2; 8 bases are a match to TRBD1. There are 13 residues in the CDR3. Germline CDR1 is LGHDT and CDR2 is YNNKEL (reference sequence). The CDR3 nucleotides are TGTGCAAGCAGTCGGACAGGGCCCGGGGAGCTGTTTTTT. Residues: CASSRTGPGELFF.